The TCR beta chain under discussion was sequenced for a study of shared clonotypes between healthy human individuals. Study-level results: When compared with the clonotypes that were shared by all four sorted-subset donors, the non-shared clonotypes turned out to have lower generation probabilities. Four donors held about 5% of naive CD4 clonotypes in common.

Genomic DNA from each subset was divided evenly over several immunoSEQ plates. The protocol was immunoSEQ multiplex PCR, while the TCRdb copy is restricted to in-frame clones and leaves out a portion. This sample carries about 1 million clones, 70% to 80% of them seen once, and the ten largest clones take over 1.3%. Points on this clone: Its target is not known.

Germline V gene lookup returns CDR1 MNHNS and CDR2 SASEGT. Between the trimmed V and J ends, which lost 1 base and 8 bases, there was a span of 6 bases. The CDR3 is 13 residues long. The specimen sequenced was memory CD4+ T cells sorted from blood. Subset here: CD45RA-negative fraction. This clonotype was sampled from a man aged 18 to 30 in good health. The rearrangement uses TRBV6-1 and TRBJ1-6, with no clear D. The CDR3 loop reads CASSEDGDSPLHF. The CDR3, as DNA: TGTGCCAGCAGTGAAGACGGTGATTCACCCCTCCACTTT.